Listed here are 17 T cell receptor beta chains from one sample, sequenced in a study of siplizumab effects on memory and regulatory T cells. TCRdb's table, derived via immunoSEQ multiplex PCR, lists solely in-frame clones and lacks some. The sample has about 50,000 clones, 93% seen once. Sequences were obtained from CD8+ T cells sorted from blood. The receptors shown here come from a human donor in good health.

The V gene is TRBV27, the J gene TRBJ2-7, with 13 bases fitting TRBD2. Unmatched junction bases numbered 9, after V lost 5 bases and J lost 5 bases. Germline lookup yields CDR1 MNHEY and CDR2 SMNVEV (reference sequence). The CDR3 runs to 16 residues. CDR3 bases: TGTGCCAGCAGTCCGACCACTAGCGGGAGGGTTCACGAGCAGTACTTC. Translation: CASSPTTSGRVHEQYF.

CDR3 in amino acids: CASSKLAGGEQFF. The CDR3 DNA is TGTGCCAGCAGTAAACTAGCGGGCGGGGAGCAGTTCTTC. J is TRBJ2-1 and V is TRBV13, with 9 bases lining up with TRBD2. Germline CDR1 is PRHDT and CDR2 is FYEKMQ (reference sequence). The V gene end was trimmed by 6 bases and the J gene end by 10 bases; junction bases not matched to a gene: 7. CDR3 size: 13 residues. Combining the CDR3 with reference TRBV13 and TRBJ2-1 gives the whole variable domain AAGVIQSPRHLIKEKRETATLKCYPIPRHDTVYWYQQGPGQDPQFLISFYEKMQSDKGSIPDRFSAQQFSDYHSELNMSSLELGDSALYFCASSKLAGGEQFFGPGTRLTVL.

The CDR3 DNA reads as TGTGCCAGCAGTTTTCGACGGGGCGGGAATGAGCAGTTCTTC. It codes for CASSFRRGGNEQFF. The chain joins TRBV28 to TRBJ2-1; either TRBD1 or TRBD2 may fit D (5 bases each). Germline CDR1 is MDHEN and CDR2 is SYDVKM. The CDR3 totals 14 residues. The ends were cut back, 3 bases at V and 7 bases at J, with 13 bases in the middle.

The chain carries TRBV28 and TRBJ1-3, with 7 bases fitting TRBD1. Germline-derived CDR1 and CDR2 are MDHEN and SYDVKM. V was clipped by 3 bases and J by 4 bases; unmatched bases: 12. The CDR3 is 17 amino acids. In DNA, the CDR3 is TGTGCCAGCAGTTTCGTTGATAAGGGGGCTGTCGGAAACACCATATATTTT. Amino acids: CASSFVDKGAVGNTIYF. Supplemented by reference TRBV28 and TRBJ1-3, the full variable domain reads DVKVTQSSRYLVKRTGEKVFLECVQDMDHENMFWYRQDPGLGLRLIYFSYDVKMKEKGDIPEGYSVSREKKERFSLILESASTNQTSMYLCASSFVDKGAVGNTIYFGEGSWLTVV.

The chain is built from TRBV13 and TRBJ2-1; a possible D gene is TRBD2 (5 bases). The length of the CDR3 is 15 residues. Germline CDR1 reads PRHDT; CDR2 reads FYEKMQ (reference sequence). Deletions cut 7 bases from V and 0 bases from J, with 13 bases between. This chain's CDR3 is CASNDRGSSYNEQFF. In nucleotides, the CDR3 is TGTGCCAGCAATGACCGGGGAAGCTCCTACAATGAGCAGTTCTTC.

The chain recombines TRBV6-5 with TRBJ2-7, with TRBD1 as a possible D gene (5 bases). In germline, CDR1 is MNHEY, CDR2 SVGAGI. Trimming pared 5 bases from V and 3 bases from J, leaving 11 bases between. The CDR3 extends over 13 amino acids. CDR3 region: CASSEGVLYEQYF. The CDR3 region has the DNA TGTGCCAGCAGTGAAGGGGTGCTCTACGAGCAGTACTTC.

The V gene is TRBV7-9, the J gene TRBJ2-7; 8 nucleotides align to TRBD1. Germline V gene lookup returns CDR1 SEHNR and CDR2 FQNEAQ (reference sequence). This CDR3 is built from 16 residues. V lost 4 bases, J lost 5 bases, and 13 bases stayed unmatched. Here the CDR3 reads CASSSRAGGLSDEQYF. CDR3 DNA: TGTGCCAGCAGCTCCCGGGCAGGGGGCTTGTCGGACGAGCAGTACTTC.

The CDR3 reads CASSRGPVYTF. For the CDR3, the DNA is TGTGCCAGCAGTCGAGGACCGGTGTACACCTTC. The chain couples TRBV5-6 to TRBJ1-2, with D unresolved. V was trimmed by 5 bases and J by 11 bases, leaving 13 bases between them. The CDR3 has 11 amino acids. Germline loops: CDR1 SGHDT, CDR2 YYEEEE.

The chain joins TRBV20-1 to TRBJ2-3, with D unresolved. The germline V and J ends were trimmed by 3 bases and 5 bases, with 3 bases remaining between them. The CDR3 is made up of 10 amino acids. Looked up from germline, CDR1 is DFQATT and CDR2 is SNEGSKA (reference sequence). CDR3 nucleotides: TGCAGTGCTAGTCTAGATACGCAGTATTTT. Translation gives CSASLDTQYF.

The V gene is TRBV19, the J gene TRBJ2-7; 10 positions match TRBD2. This CDR3 is 16 amino acids long. Germline V gene sequence: CDR1 LNHDA, CDR2 SQIVND (reference sequence). Trimming at V came to 1 base and at J to 3 bases, leaving 6 bases not matched to a gene. The CDR3, as DNA: TGTGCCAGTAGTATAGCTCCTAGCGGGAGTGGCTACGAGCAGTACTTC. Protein product: CASSIAPSGSGYEQYF.

This clone occurred once. The V and J genes are TRBV5-6 and TRBJ1-1; D is undetermined. Looked up from germline, CDR1 is SGHDT and CDR2 is YYEEEE. The CDR3 spans 13 residues. V was trimmed by 0 bases and J by 6 bases, leaving 9 bases between them. The chain's CDR3 is CASSLDLIAEAFF. For the CDR3, the DNA is TGTGCCAGCAGCTTGGATCTGATCGCTGAAGCTTTCTTT. Full variable domain (rest looked up from reference TRBV5-6 and TRBJ1-1): DAGVTQSPTHLIKTRGQQVTLRCSPKSGHDTVSWYQQALGQGPQFIFQYYEEEERQRGNFPDRFSGHQFPNYSSELNVNALLLGDSALYLCASSLDLIAEAFFGQGTRLTVV.

The chain uses TRBV6-1 and TRBJ1-3; TRBD1 is a possible D gene (6 bases). The CDR3 length is 14 residues. The germline gives CDR1 MNHNS, CDR2 SASEGT. Trimming took 8 bases from V and 0 from J, leaving 11 bases between them. CDR3 protein: CASSTRGSGNTIYF. Written as DNA, the CDR3 is TGTGCCAGCTCTACCAGGGGCTCTGGAAACACCATATATTTT.

The J gene is TRBJ1-2, the V gene TRBV27; 7 positions agree with TRBD1. The CDR3 extends over 15 amino acids. Per germline, CDR1 MNHEY and CDR2 SMNVEV (reference sequence). The junction had 5 bases not matched to a gene; V was cut back by 2 bases and J by 2 bases. The CDR3 here is CASSLTLTGNYGYTF. The CDR3 DNA follows: TGTGCCAGCAGTTTAACTTTGACAGGGAACTATGGCTACACCTTC.

This sequence joins TRBV6-1 and TRBJ1-5; possible D gene TRBD1, 6 bases. Trimming shortened V by 2 bases and J by 2 bases, and 19 bases separated the two germline ends. CDR1 and CDR2 (germline): MNHNS, SASEGT. The CDR3 covers 18 residues. The CDR3 DNA follows: TGTGCCAGCAGTGAAAGGGGGAAAGACCCATGGGGCAATCAGCCCCAGCATTTT. Translating it yields CASSERGKDPWGNQPQHF.

The chain combines TRBV6-5 with TRBJ2-3; D ambiguous. The CDR3 spans 13 residues. V was cut by 2 bases and J by 4 bases, with 7 bases left in between. Germline CDR1 is MNHEY and CDR2 is SVGAGI. The CDR3 loop is CASSYGLADTQYF. CDR3 coding DNA: TGTGCCAGCAGTTACGGCCTAGCAGATACGCAGTATTTT.

The J gene is TRBJ2-2, the V gene TRBV10-1; D unresolved. Germline-derived CDR1 and CDR2 are WNHNN and SYGVQD (reference sequence). This CDR3 contains 13 residues. Trimming removed 0 bases at V and 3 bases at J, with 2 bases between. CDR3 amino acids: CASSESDTGELFF. DNA for the CDR3: TGCGCCAGCAGTGAGTCAGACACCGGGGAGCTGTTTTTT.

J is TRBJ2-7 and V is TRBV7-9, with TRBD2 identical over 13 bases. The CDR3 covers 15 residues. The germline V gene has CDR1 SEHNR and CDR2 FQNEAQ (reference sequence). Trimming removed 5 bases from V and 2 bases from J; junction bases left unmatched: 3. As DNA, the CDR3 is TGTGCCAGCAGCCAGGGACTAGCGGGAACCTACGAGCAGTACTTC. Encoded protein: CASSQGLAGTYEQYF.